This T cell receptor (beta chain) was sequenced for a study of blood T cell repertoires in COVID-19. Looking at the study overall: Nucleic acid was either cDNA or gDNA, and it came from T cells, B-cell-depleted T cells, or PBMCs.

V lost 7 bases, J lost 6 bases, and 12 bases lay in between. CDR1 and CDR2 from the germline V gene are LNHDA and SQIVND (reference sequence). This CDR3 contains 13 residues. The repertoire was sequenced with immunoSEQ multiplex PCR; TCRdb's copy has only in-frame clones and lacks some. This table holds 300,000 or so clones, 86% found once. The clonotype was recovered from a woman in her late teens or twenties who had recovered from COVID-19. Material: PBMCs or T cells enriched from blood (not recorded which). The chain links TRBV19 to TRBJ2-2; tentatively, D is TRBD2 (6 bases). The CDR3 region is CASKGGWAGELFF. The CDR3 DNA reads TGTGCCAGTAAAGGAGGGTGGGCCGGGGAGCTGTTTTTT.